The 18 T cell receptor beta chains below come from one sample, sequenced in a study of T-cell reconstitution after alpha-beta-depleted transplantation in children. Unique molecular identifiers were used to barcode this TCRbeta library. MiXCR, run by TCRdb on the PCR reads, gives a single entry per CDR3 protein. The repertoire holds 250,000 to 350,000 distinct CDR3 sequences, with about a tenth as singletons. This material consisted of PBMCs from the stem cell graft donor, taken from the stem cell graft. The receptors here all came from a human donor who donated a stem cell graft to a child with SCID.

This clonotype came up a few times. J is TRBJ2-2 and V is TRBV18; possible D gene TRBD1, 6 bases. This CDR3 comprises 14 residues. Germline V lookup: CDR1 KGHSH, CDR2 LQKENI. V dropped 3 bases and J dropped 4 bases, with 9 bases sitting between them. DNA of the CDR3: TGTGCCAGCTCACCCGCGGACAGCACCGGGGAGCTGTTTTTT. It yields the protein CASSPADSTGELFF.

This clonotype was seen a handful of times. V gene TRBV7-8 combines with J gene TRBJ2-3; D may be TRBD1 (7 bases). There are 15 residues in the CDR3. The germline V gene encodes CDR1 SGHVS and CDR2 FQNEAQ. V was cut by 3 bases and J by 2 bases, with 12 bases left in between. CDR3 residues: CASSFQGGFTDTQYF. CDR3 DNA sequence: TGTGCCAGCAGCTTTCAGGGGGGATTCACAGATACGCAGTATTTT.

This clonotype was recorded at least ten times. V usage is TRBV9 and J usage is TRBJ2-1, with D maybe TRBD1 (6 bases). The length of the CDR3 is 16 residues. From germline, CDR1 is SGDLS and CDR2 YYNGEE. Trimming shortened V by 3 bases and J by 4 bases, and 17 bases separated the two germline ends. CDR3: CASSGSGTPTYNEQFF. The CDR3, as DNA: TGTGCCAGCAGCGGCTCCGGGACACCTACTTACAATGAGCAGTTCTTC.

The table lists this clonotype with many counts. Here the CDR3 reads CASRIGGEETQYF. In DNA, the CDR3 is TGTGCCAGCAGGATAGGAGGGGAAGAGACCCAGTACTTC. The chain employs TRBV2 and TRBJ2-5; tentatively, D is TRBD2 (6 bases). From germline, CDR1 is SNHLY and CDR2 FYNNEI. Trimming took off 6 bases at V and 3 bases at J, with 11 bases between the two ends. CDR3 length equals 13 residues.

This clonotype was seen a handful of times. CDR3 protein: CASSTGADYEQYF. The CDR3, as DNA: TGTGCCAGCAGTACAGGGGCCGACTACGAGCAGTACTTC. This chain links TRBV12-3 or TRBV12-4 with TRBJ2-7, with 7 bases identical to TRBD1. Germline trimming cut 5 bases from V and 3 bases from J; bases unmatched to any gene: 4. The CDR3 has 13 amino acids.

This clonotype has only a few counts. The chain couples TRBV5-6 to TRBJ2-7; no clear D gene. Germline V gives CDR1 SGHDT, CDR2 YYEEEE. V gave up 0 bases and J gave up 6 bases, with 4 bases separating them. The CDR3 totals 11 residues. In DNA form, the CDR3 reads TGTGCCAGCAGCTTGGAGGTCGAGCAGTACTTC. It is translated as CASSLEVEQYF.

This clonotype showed up just a few times. The chain is built from TRBV7-6 and TRBJ2-3; possibly TRBD2 for D (7 bases). V was pared by 5 bases and J by 4 bases, with 16 bases between. The CDR3 is made up of 15 amino acids. From germline, CDR1 is SGHVS and CDR2 FNYEAQ. The CDR3 is CASSKGGVTADTQYF. For the CDR3, the DNA is TGTGCCAGCAGCAAAGGGGGGGTCACCGCAGATACGCAGTATTTT.

At least ten counts were recorded for this clonotype. CDR3 loop: CSASGASYEQYF. The CDR3 DNA follows: TGCAGTGCTAGCGGGGCCTCCTACGAGCAGTACTTC. V gene TRBV20-1 combines with J gene TRBJ2-7, with D perhaps TRBD1 or TRBD2 (5 bases each). CDR1 and CDR2 from the germline V gene are DFQATT and SNEGSKA (reference sequence). The CDR3 runs 12 residues. The ends were cut back, 3 bases at V and 0 bases at J, with 6 bases in the middle.

This clonotype was observed at least ten times. At one boundary the junction diverges from the germline segment, which might be a read error. J is TRBJ2-1 and V is TRBV2, with 11 bases lining up with TRBD2. There are 11 residues in the CDR3. Germline V gives CDR1 SNHLY, CDR2 FYNNEI. CDR3 loop: CASSEGIAGGF. The CDR3 DNA reads as TGTGCCAGCAGTGAAGGGATAGCGGGGGGGTTC. The full variable domain, rest sourced from reference TRBV2 and TRBJ2-1, is EPEVTQTPSHQVTQMGQEVILRCVPISNHLYFYWYRQILGQKVEFLVSFYNNEISEKSEIFDDQFSVERPDGSNFTLKIRSTKLEDSAMYFCASSEGIAGGFGPGTRLTVL.

This clonotype came up a few times. The rearrangement joins TRBV12-3 or TRBV12-4 to TRBJ2-3, with 9 bases identical to TRBD2. Germline trimming cut 5 bases from V and 2 bases from J; bases unmatched to any gene: 11. The CDR3 is made up of 17 amino acids. The CDR3 is CASSPPLASGDTDTQYF. CDR3 sequence (DNA): TGTGCCAGCAGTCCGCCCCTAGCTAGCGGGGACACAGATACGCAGTATTTT.

This clonotype occurred a few times. The rearrangement uses TRBV19 and TRBJ1-5; possible D gene TRBD1, 6 bases. Per germline, CDR1 LNHDA and CDR2 SQIVND (reference sequence). V dropped 7 bases and J dropped 9 bases, with 19 bases sitting between them. The CDR3 is 14 residues long. This CDR3 is CASIGRGTVGPQHF. The CDR3 coding sequence is TGTGCCAGTATTGGCAGGGGCACGGTGGGGCCCCAGCATTTT.

This clonotype was observed a handful of times. The CDR3 sequence: CAISATGPNQPQHF. The CDR3 DNA is TGTGCCATCAGTGCGACAGGGCCGAATCAGCCCCAGCATTTT. V usage is TRBV10-3 and J usage is TRBJ1-5, with TRBD1 matching 7 bases. The CDR3 totals 14 residues. The ends lost 4 bases at V and 4 bases at J; junction bases unmatched: 4. Germline CDR1 reads ENHRY; CDR2 reads SYGVKD.

DNA of the CDR3: TGTGCCAGCAGTGAAGCAGAGAATAATTCACCCCTCCACTTT. Its protein is CASSEAENNSPLHF. V and J are TRBV6-1 and TRBJ1-6; D is unresolved. The CDR3 consists of 14 residues. Deletions cut 0 bases from V and 5 bases from J, with 5 bases between. Germline assignment: CDR1 MNHNS and CDR2 SASEGT.

This clonotype has just a few counts. CDR3 loop: CASSLDWRFTEAFF. In DNA form, the CDR3 reads TGTGCCAGCAGCTTAGACTGGAGGTTTACTGAAGCTTTCTTT. The chain carries TRBV7-2 and TRBJ1-1; D is ambiguous. The CDR3 covers 14 residues. Looked up from germline, CDR1 is SGHTA and CDR2 is FQGNSA. Trimming stripped 1 base from V and 5 bases from J, with 11 bases between. Based on the CDR3 plus reference TRBV7-2 and TRBJ1-1, the full variable domain is GAGVSQSPSNKVTEKGKDVELRCDPISGHTALYWYRQSLGQGLEFLIYFQGNSAPDKSGLPSDRFSAERTGGSVSTLTIQRTQQEDSAVYLCASSLDWRFTEAFFGQGTRLTVV.

There are a few counts of this clonotype. The chain is built from TRBV20-1 and TRBJ2-2; 7 bases match TRBD1. This CDR3 is 15 amino acids long. Germline V gene lookup returns CDR1 DFQATT and CDR2 SNEGSKA (reference sequence). V was pared by 6 bases and J by 5 bases, with 12 bases of the junction left unmatched. CDR3 in amino acids: CSAPKTGHITGELFF. CDR3 nucleotides: TGCAGTGCGCCCAAGACAGGGCATATTACCGGGGAGCTGTTTTTT.

DNA of the CDR3: TGTGCCAGCAGTCCAAACCCAGAGTCCGAGCAGTACTTC. This sequence encodes CASSPNPESEQYF. The chain carries TRBV12-3 or TRBV12-4 and TRBJ2-7; D remains ambiguous. Trimming stripped 5 bases from V and 6 bases from J, with 14 bases between. The CDR3 spans 13 residues.

The V and J genes are TRBV5-1 and TRBJ2-7; D is possibly TRBD1 (5 bases). Trimming removed 0 bases from V and 0 bases from J, with 10 bases in between. CDR1 SGHRS and CDR2 YFSETQ come from the germline V gene. The CDR3 loop spans 15 amino acids. CDR3: CASSLGRTSSYEQYF. CDR3 bases: TGCGCCAGCAGCTTGGGCCGGACATCCTCCTACGAGCAGTACTTC.

The chain combines TRBV9 with TRBJ1-5; unclear D gene. Trimming cost V 3 bases and J 6 bases, with 13 bases left between them. The CDR3 is made up of 14 amino acids. Germline CDR1 and CDR2: SGDLS and YYNGEE. Here the CDR3 reads CASSADISSQPQHF. CDR3 in DNA: TGTGCCAGCAGCGCAGACATTAGTAGTCAGCCCCAGCATTTT.